The 4 T cell receptor beta chains presented below share a single source sample, sequenced in a study of T-cell memory formation after mild COVID-19. TCRdb re-called the 5' RACE reads through MiXCR, storing one row per CDR3 protein. The repertoire consists of about 470,000 distinct CDR3 sequences, with roughly 25% occurring once and the leading ten covering under 15%. Sequencing was carried out using PBMCs or a T cell subset sorted from them (not recorded which). The receptor source for this set is an adult woman who had mild COVID-19 (a few samples of this study predate the infection). Cell type and time point are not known.

This clonotype was counted between two and nine times. This chain connects TRBV3-1 to TRBJ2-3; D is uncertain. The germline CDR1 and CDR2 sequences are LGHDT and YNNKEL (reference sequence). Trimming left V 2 bases short and J 2 bases short, with 5 bases between. This CDR3 is built from 13 residues. CDR3 sequence (DNA): TGTGCCAGCAGCCAACGCCCCACAGATACGCAGTATTTT. Its translation is CASSQRPTDTQYF.

V gene TRBV12-3 or TRBV12-4 combines with J gene TRBJ2-1; 9 positions agree with TRBD2. After removal of 7 bases from V and 8 bases from J, the junction contained 12 bases not matched to a gene. The CDR3 covers 15 residues. CDR3 in DNA: TGTGCCAGCACTCACAGGGGACTAGCTCGGCATGAGCAGTTCTTC. It encodes CASTHRGLARHEQFF.

The J gene is TRBJ1-4, the V gene TRBV7-2; D remains ambiguous. The V gene lost 5 bases and the J gene lost 0 bases, with 10 bases spanning the gap. CDR1 and CDR2 (germline): SGHTA, FQGNSA. The CDR3 has 15 residues. CDR3 loop: CASSPQISTNEKLFF. The CDR3 nucleotides are TGTGCCAGCAGCCCACAGATTTCAACTAATGAAAAACTGTTTTTT.

The rearrangement links TRBV12-3 or TRBV12-4 to TRBJ2-5; TRBD2 is a possible D gene (6 bases). With 1 base removed from V and 7 bases from J, the gap between germline ends came to 13 bases. The CDR3 totals 14 residues. DNA for the CDR3: TGTGCCAGCAGTTTAGGTCGGGGACTTTCGACCCAGTACTTC. Translated, it gives CASSLGRGLSTQYF.